What follows are 6 T cell receptor beta chains derived from one specimen sequenced in a study of regulatory T cells in long-lasting Graves disease (dated by TCRdb to the early 2020s). The time point label of this sample denotes: newly diagnosed GD, antithyroid drugs for less than 3 months. For both TCR sequencing and RNA sequencing, RNA was extracted from PBMCs using TRIzol. The library was produced with multiplex PCR. Sequencer: Illumina HiSeq 4000. To build TCR beta libraries, CDR3 regions were amplified by Arm-PCR using iRepertoire HTBI primers. In-frame beta chains were kept once TCRdb had trimmed the public reads at Q25 with fastp and called clones with MiXCR. Each CDR3 protein gets just one entry, which takes the most common genes and DNA from the rows behind it. The sample table holds some 330,000 distinct CDR3 sequences, of which 12% were seen once. Under 20% of the sample is held by the ten biggest clonotypes.

These data were likewise used in another study, on T cells in Graves' hyperthyroidism and ophthalmopathy.

The material sequenced was peripheral blood mononuclear cells (PBMCs), taken at new diagnosis, from a patient treated with antithyroid drugs. These TCRs come from a woman between 18 and 29 years old with Graves disease. Donor details come from another sample of the same person, matched by shared clones.

This clonotype has a count of ten or more. The chain's CDR3 is CASSPQVLGRTEAFF. Here the CDR3 DNA reads TGTGCCAGCAGCCCACAGGTATTAGGGCGCACTGAAGCTTTCTTT. The rearrangement joins TRBV7-3 to TRBJ1-1; D may be TRBD1 (5 bases). This CDR3 has 15 amino acids. Germline V lookup: CDR1 SGHTA, CDR2 FQGTGA. Trimming shortened V by 5 bases and J by 4 bases, and 17 bases separated the two germline ends.

This clonotype was picked up many times. This chain connects TRBV13 to TRBJ1-1; 7 nucleotides agree with TRBD1. The CDR3 has 14 residues. CDR1 is PRHDT, CDR2 FYEKMQ, per germline (reference sequence). J lost 3 bases, V lost 7 bases, and 8 bases had no gene match. The CDR3 DNA sequence: TGTGCCAGCAACCCCAGGGGGATCGACACTGAAGCTTTCTTT. Translation gives CASNPRGIDTEAFF.

This clonotype came up many times. CDR3 in amino acids: CASSSREGTEAFF. In nucleotides, the CDR3 is TGCGCCAGCAGCAGCCGGGAGGGGACTGAAGCTTTCTTT. This rearrangement joins TRBV4-1 to TRBJ1-1, with D possibly being TRBD1 (5 bases). Germline loops: CDR1 MGHRA, CDR2 YSYEKL. The CDR3 is 13 amino acids. Trimming pared 5 bases from V and 5 bases from J, leaving 12 bases between.

This clonotype was detected many times. This chain uses TRBV2 with TRBJ2-5, with 12 bases identical to TRBD1. Germline lookup yields CDR1 SNHLY and CDR2 FYNNEI. CDR3 length: 17 residues. The trim removed 1 base at V and 4 bases at J, leaving 7 bases unmatched. This chain's CDR3 is CASSEVGGQGAGETQYF. The CDR3 nucleotides read TGTGCCAGCAGTGAAGTGGGGGGACAGGGGGCTGGAGAGACCCAGTACTTC.

Remarks on this clonotype: A far more abundant clone sits one base away, making this likely a read error. This rearrangement joins TRBV11-3 to TRBJ2-3, with D maybe TRBD2 (6 bases). Trimming took 4 bases from V and 4 from J, leaving 9 bases between them. In germline, CDR1 is SGHNT, CDR2 YENEEA. The length of the CDR3 is 13 residues. The DNA for the CDR3 is TGTGCCAGCAGCTCAGCGGGCGCAGATACGCAGTATTTT. Residues: CASSSAGADTQYF.

There are many counts of this clonotype. The gene calls are TRBV28 and TRBJ2-1; TRBD2 might be the D (6 bases). The V gene's germline CDR1 is MDHEN and CDR2 SYDVKM. With 2 bases removed from V and 0 bases from J, the gap between germline ends came to 11 bases. The length of the CDR3 is 16 residues. The CDR3, as DNA: TGTGCCAGCAGTTTAGGACGGGGACTCTCCTACAATGAGCAGTTCTTC. Its protein is CASSLGRGLSYNEQFF.